Each of the 2 T cell receptor beta chains below was sequenced from the same sample in a study of blood T cell repertoires in COVID-19. Sequencing used immunoSEQ multiplex PCR; TCRdb keeps in-frame clones, though not all of them. The sample lists under 200,000 clones; approximately 86% were seen once. The specimen sequenced was PBMCs or T cells enriched from blood (not recorded which). Source of these receptors: an older woman with acute COVID-19.

The sample holds one count of this clone. The CDR3 DNA sequence: TGTGCCAGCAGTTTTAGCGGGAGGGTCTACAATGAGCAGTTCTTC. Its translation: CASSFSGRVYNEQFF. The chain recombines TRBV2 with TRBJ2-1; 11 bases agree with TRBD2. V shed 5 bases, J shed 3 bases, and the junction held 3 bases outside the gene matches. The germline gives CDR1 SNHLY, CDR2 FYNNEI. CDR3 length: 15 amino acids.

This clone showed up just once. The V call is TRBV5-1, the J call TRBJ1-3; 9 nucleotides align to TRBD1. Losses at the gene ends were 2 bases for V and 1 base for J; bases not matched to a gene: 1. From germline, CDR1 is SGHRS and CDR2 YFSETQ. The CDR3 is 15 amino acids. The DNA for the CDR3 is TGCGCCAGCAGCTTACAGGGGGCTTCTGGAAACACCATATATTTT. This sequence encodes CASSLQGASGNTIYF.